The 13 T cell receptor beta chains reported below all come from one sample, sequenced in a study of neoadjuvant anti-PD-1 for oral cavity cancer. Clones were read by immunoSEQ multiplex PCR, and TCRdb kept only the in-frame ones, dropping some. The table has approximately 14,000 clones, roughly 64% seen once. Sequenced material: PBMCs, taken before nivolumab (anti-PD-1) treatment. These receptors were collected from a person aged 35-79 years with oral cavity squamous cell carcinoma.

The chain joins TRBV7-9 to TRBJ2-1; D is unclear. V was shortened by 2 bases and J by 3 bases, with 5 bases between the two germline ends. Germline V gives CDR1 SEHNR, CDR2 FQNEAQ (reference sequence). The CDR3 is made up of 13 amino acids. The CDR3 DNA follows: TGTGCCAGCAGCTTAAGGGACTACAATGAGCAGTTCTTC. Translating it yields CASSLRDYNEQFF.

This clone was seen once. This chain uses TRBV11-2 with TRBJ2-3; 11 bases map to TRBD2. Germline values: CDR1 SGHAT, CDR2 FQNNGV. V lost 5 bases and J lost 2; bases outside the gene matches: 3. CDR3 size: 15 residues. The CDR3 spells CASSLSGGDTDTQYF. DNA for the CDR3: TGTGCCAGCAGCCTTAGCGGGGGGGACACAGATACGCAGTATTTT.

The chain links TRBV5-1 to TRBJ2-5; 8 nucleotides agree with TRBD1. This CDR3 has 15 amino acids. V shed 1 base and J 5 bases; nucleotides not matched to a gene: 7. Germline assignment: CDR1 SGHRS and CDR2 YFSETQ. This chain's CDR3 is CASSLLQGAYETQYF. The CDR3 DNA reads as TGCGCCAGCAGCTTGTTGCAGGGGGCGTATGAGACCCAGTACTTC.

There are a few counts of this clone. This rearrangement joins TRBV29-1 to TRBJ1-2; no definite D call. The V gene's germline CDR1 is SQVTM and CDR2 ANQGSEA. With 7 bases removed from V and 0 bases from J, the gap between germline ends came to 9 bases. The CDR3 spans 12 residues. The CDR3 region is CSATVSNYGYTF. The DNA for the CDR3 is TGCAGCGCCACAGTTTCTAACTATGGCTACACCTTC. The full variable domain, its missing parts supplied by reference TRBV29-1 and TRBJ1-2, is SAVISQKPSRDICQRGTSLTIQCQVDSQVTMMFWYRQQPGQSLTLIATANQGSEATYESGFVIDKFPISRPNLTFSTLTVSNMSPEDSSIYLCSATVSNYGYTFGSGTRLTVV.

J is TRBJ2-1 and V is TRBV5-1; D may be TRBD1 (5 bases). Looked up from germline, CDR1 is SGHRS and CDR2 is YFSETQ. The V end lost 4 bases, the J end lost 5 bases, and 7 bases lay between the germline ends. The CDR3 is 12 residues long. CDR3 sequence reads: CASSMTDNEQFF. The CDR3 DNA follows: TGCGCCAGCAGCATGACAGACAATGAGCAGTTCTTC.

This chain joins TRBV7-9 and TRBJ1-2, with D unresolved. The V gene lost 0 bases and the J gene lost 8 bases, with 10 bases spanning the gap. The CDR3 runs 13 residues. Germline loops: CDR1 SEHNR, CDR2 FQNEAQ (reference sequence). In DNA form, the CDR3 reads TGTGCCAGCAGCTTAGCGTCGGGGTGGGGCTACACCTTC. Protein: CASSLASGWGYTF.

In this sample, this clone turned up once. The V gene is TRBV9, the J gene TRBJ2-1; D may be TRBD2 (6 bases). CDR1 and CDR2 (germline): SGDLS, YYNGEE. The CDR3 totals 11 residues. V gave up 3 bases and J gave up 14 bases, with 12 bases separating them. The DNA of the CDR3 is TGTGCCAGCAGCGGACTAGATGGGAAGTTCTTC. Its protein product is CASSGLDGKFF. The entire variable domain, with the rest obtained from reference TRBV9 and TRBJ2-1, is as follows: DSGVTQTPKHLITATGQRVTLRCSPRSGDLSVYWYQQSLDQGLQFLIQYYNGEERAKGNILERFSAQQFPDLHSELNLSSLELGDSALYFCASSGLDGKFFGPGTRLTVL.

This chain uses TRBV5-5 with TRBJ2-7; 9 bases match TRBD1. This CDR3 is 15 amino acids long. V was clipped by 6 bases and J by 6 bases; unmatched bases: 13. Germline V gene lookup returns CDR1 SGHKS and CDR2 YYEKEE (reference sequence). The CDR3 DNA reads TGTGCCAGCACCTATTTGGACAGGGGAAGGGGCGAGCAGTACTTC. Protein: CASTYLDRGRGEQYF. Complete variable domain (other parts from reference TRBV5-5 and TRBJ2-7): DAGVTQSPTHLIKTRGQQVTLRCSPISGHKSVSWYQQVLGQGPQFIFQYYEKEERGRGNFPDRFSARQFPNYSSELNVNALLLGDSALYLCASTYLDRGRGEQYFGPGTRLTVT.

The chain uses TRBV5-1 and TRBJ2-4; 9 bases are a match to TRBD2. Germline V CDR1 and CDR2: SGHRS, YFSETQ. V was clipped by 0 bases and J by 8 bases; unmatched bases: 6. This CDR3 is 15 amino acids long. CDR3 sequence (DNA): TGCGCCAGCAGCTTGGATGGGACTAGCAGGGACATTCAGTACTTC. Translating it yields CASSLDGTSRDIQYF. Filled out from reference TRBV5-1 and TRBJ2-4, the complete variable domain reads KAGVTQTPRYLIKTRGQQVTLSCSPISGHRSVSWYQQTPGQGLQFLFEYFSETQRNKGNFPGRFSGRQFSNSRSEMNVSTLELGDSALYLCASSLDGTSRDIQYFGAGTRLSVL.

This clone was counted a few times. V usage is TRBV9 and J usage is TRBJ1-1, with D perhaps TRBD1 (6 bases). V lost 4 bases and J lost 7, with 11 bases in between. This CDR3 region has 12 residues. Per germline, CDR1 SGDLS and CDR2 YYNGEE. The CDR3 sequence is CASSRTDYEAFF. CDR3 DNA sequence: TGTGCCAGCAGCCGGACAGATTATGAAGCTTTCTTT.

This chain uses TRBV5-1 with TRBJ1-6; TRBD1 is a possible D gene (6 bases). Looked up from germline, CDR1 is SGHRS and CDR2 is YFSETQ. The CDR3 spans 17 residues. V gave up 4 bases and J gave up 6 bases, with 20 bases separating them. The CDR3 region has the DNA TGCGCCAGCAGCACGGGCGGGGGGCAGAGCCCTAATTCACCCCTCCACTTT. Protein: CASSTGGGQSPNSPLHF.

This clone was detected only a few times. The J gene is TRBJ1-5, the V gene TRBV7-2, with D hard to call. The germline CDR1 and CDR2 sequences are SGHTA and FQGNSA. This CDR3 contains 13 residues. Between the trimmed V and J ends, which lost 5 bases and 9 bases, there was a span of 14 bases. CDR3 sequence (DNA): TGTGCCAGCAGCCGGGATAGTATTGGGCCCCAGCATTTT. Amino acid sequence: CASSRDSIGPQHF.

The V call is TRBV28, the J call TRBJ2-1; perhaps TRBD1 as D (5 bases). The V gene's germline CDR1 is MDHEN and CDR2 SYDVKM. The CDR3 contains 18 residues. Trimming removed 3 bases from V and 1 base from J, with 19 bases in between. The CDR3 DNA follows: TGTGCCAGCAGTTTGGTGCAGGGTAACGTGACATCCTACAATGAGCAGTTCTTC. Its translation: CASSLVQGNVTSYNEQFF.